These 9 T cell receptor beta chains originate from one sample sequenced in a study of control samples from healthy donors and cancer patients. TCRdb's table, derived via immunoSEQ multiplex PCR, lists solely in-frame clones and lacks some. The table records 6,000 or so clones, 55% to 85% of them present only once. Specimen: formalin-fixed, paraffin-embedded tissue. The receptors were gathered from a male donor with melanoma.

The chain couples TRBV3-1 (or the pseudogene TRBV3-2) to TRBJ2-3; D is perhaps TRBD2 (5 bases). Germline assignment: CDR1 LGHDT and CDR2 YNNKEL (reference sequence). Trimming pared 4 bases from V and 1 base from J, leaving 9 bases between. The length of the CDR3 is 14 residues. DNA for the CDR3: TGTGCCAGCAGCCCCTCCGGGGGCACAGATACGCAGTATTTT. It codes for CASSPSGGTDTQYF.

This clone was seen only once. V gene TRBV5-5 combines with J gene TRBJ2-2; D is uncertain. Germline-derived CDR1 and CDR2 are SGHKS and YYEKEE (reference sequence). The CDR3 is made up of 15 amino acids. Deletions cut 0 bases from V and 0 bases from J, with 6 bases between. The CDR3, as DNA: TGTGCCAGCAGCTTGGTACTACCGAACACCGGGGAGCTGTTTTTT. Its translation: CASSLVLPNTGELFF.

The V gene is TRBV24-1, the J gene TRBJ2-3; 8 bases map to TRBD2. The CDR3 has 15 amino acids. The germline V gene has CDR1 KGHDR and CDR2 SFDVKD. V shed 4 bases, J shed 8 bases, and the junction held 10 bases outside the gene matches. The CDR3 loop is CATSETGLSGGTQYF. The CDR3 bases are TGTGCCACCAGTGAAACCGGGTTAAGCGGGGGTACGCAGTATTTT.

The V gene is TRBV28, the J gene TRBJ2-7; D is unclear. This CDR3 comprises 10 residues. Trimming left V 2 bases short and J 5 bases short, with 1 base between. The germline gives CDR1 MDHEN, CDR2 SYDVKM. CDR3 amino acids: CASSLDEQYF. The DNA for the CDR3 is TGTGCCAGCAGTTTAGACGAGCAGTACTTC.

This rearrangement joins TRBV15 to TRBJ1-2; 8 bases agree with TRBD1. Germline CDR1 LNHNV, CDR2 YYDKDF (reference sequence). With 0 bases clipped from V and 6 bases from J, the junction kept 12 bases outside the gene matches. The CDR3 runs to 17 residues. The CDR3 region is CATSRDRQGAKINGYTF. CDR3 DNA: TGTGCCACCAGCAGAGATCGGCAGGGGGCGAAAATTAATGGCTACACCTTC.

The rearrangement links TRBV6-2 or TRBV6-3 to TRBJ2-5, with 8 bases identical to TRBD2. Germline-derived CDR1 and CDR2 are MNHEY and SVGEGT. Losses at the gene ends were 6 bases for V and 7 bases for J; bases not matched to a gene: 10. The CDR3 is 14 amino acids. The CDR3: CASSRAGAMATQYF. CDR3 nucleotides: TGTGCCAGCAGCCGAGCGGGAGCGATGGCGACCCAGTACTTC.

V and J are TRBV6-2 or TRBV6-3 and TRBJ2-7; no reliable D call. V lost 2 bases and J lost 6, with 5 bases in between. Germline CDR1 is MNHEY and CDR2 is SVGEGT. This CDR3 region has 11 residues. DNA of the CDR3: TGTGCCAGCAGTTACATGACCGAGCAGTACTTC. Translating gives CASSYMTEQYF.

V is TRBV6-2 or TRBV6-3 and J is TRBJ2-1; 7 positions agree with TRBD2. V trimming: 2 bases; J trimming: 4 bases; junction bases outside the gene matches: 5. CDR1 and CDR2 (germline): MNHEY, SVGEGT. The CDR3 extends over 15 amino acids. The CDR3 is CASSYEAGLYNEQFF. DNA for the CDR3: TGTGCCAGCAGTTACGAAGCGGGACTGTACAATGAGCAGTTCTTC.

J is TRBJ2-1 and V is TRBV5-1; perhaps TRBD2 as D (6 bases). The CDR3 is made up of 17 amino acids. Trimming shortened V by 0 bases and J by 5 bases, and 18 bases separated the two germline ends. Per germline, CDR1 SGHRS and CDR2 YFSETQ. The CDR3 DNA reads TGCGCCAGCAGCTTGGTTCTCGGGGACCGGGGGAACAATGAGCAGTTCTTC. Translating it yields CASSLVLGDRGNNEQFF.